This T cell receptor beta chain is drawn from a study of immune heterogeneity within non-small cell lung tumors (dated by TCRdb to the late 2010s). In terms of the full investigation: Histology comprised a few squamous cell carcinomas, 10 non-squamous carcinomas and 1 tumor not otherwise specified. TCR repertoire analysis included roughly 60 tumor loci from about 16 patients, whereas transcriptome data included only 44 loci from around eleven patients. To examine intratumoral immune heterogeneity, the study used whole-exome sequencing, RNA-seq and TCR beta repertoire sequencing on multiple spatially distinct regions of each NSCLC tumor. Binding of neoantigens to the HLA alleles of each patient was predicted with netMHCpan-3.0 for mutant peptides of 8 to 11 amino acids. The paper's findings and limits, for the study overall: A moderate positive correlation (R roughly 0.3), which was statistically significant, linked local T-cell repertoire clonality to local tumor mutational burden. Identical dominant CDR3B clonotypes recurred across loci within a patient, yet different tumor locations also harbored unique high-frequency clones. High-frequency TCR beta clonotypes were largely distinct between individual patients.

Comment on this clonotype: Its antigen is not yet known. No base quality values were provided; no much bigger clone lies one nucleotide off.

For the TCR template, genomic DNA was extracted from bulk tumor tissue, and roughly 600 ng of gDNA was amplified for each sample. Multiple biopsies per primary tumor were taken during surgery, spaced as far apart as possible within the tumor mass. The study cohort was described as untreated, and the patients were newly diagnosed NSCLC cases having curative surgery. The donors were fewer than 17 patients with newly diagnosed non-small cell lung cancer who were having surgery with curative intent. The resected tumor masses were reviewed by two independent pathologists. Only high-quality DNA and RNA samples were carried forward to sequencing. The TCR beta CDR3 region was amplified with a multiplex PCR system whose first round ran for approximately 10 cycles using 32 V-gene forward primers and 13 J-gene reverse primers. The first PCR round was done with a QIAGEN Multiplex PCR Kit, and the primer sequences were filed in Chinese patent CN105087789A. Illumina universal primers were attached in a second round of PCR run with the Phusion High-Fidelity PCR Kit. TCR libraries were paired-end sequenced at 151 bp read length on the Illumina HiSeq X Ten platform. The authors processed their data as follows. Reads without multiplex PCR primers were removed using Cutadapt, read pairs were merged using PEAR, and CDR3 regions were called using MiXCR with default settings. Shannon entropy measured repertoire diversity, while clonality was calculated as one minus the Shannon entropy divided by the ln of the count of productive unique sequences. Clonotypes present at frequencies of at least 0.5% were defined as dominant or high-frequency T-cell clones. In-frame beta chains were kept once TCRdb had trimmed the public reads at Q25 with fastp and called clones with MiXCR. Each entry is one CDR3 protein sequence, shown with its most common DNA and genes. These V and J calls are TCRdb output, not the study's own analysis. A total of a few thousand distinct CDR3 sequences appear in this sample, around 59% of them only once. Approximately 11% of the sample is taken by the ten largest.

Sequencing used lung tumor tissue. This sequence originates from a man between 65 and 85 years old with non-small cell lung cancer.

The CDR3 protein sequence reads: CASNTRGADTQYF. The DNA sequence reads TGTGCCAGCAATACCAGGGGAGCAGATACGCAGTATTTT. In this chain, TRBV28 is recombined with TRBJ2-3; TRBD1 is a possible D gene, resting on 6 matching bases. V is pared back by 7 bases and J by 4 bases, with 12 bases lying between the germline termini. As encoded in the germline V gene, CDR1 is MDHEN while CDR2 is SYDVKM. The CDR3 starts with the cysteine, ends with the phenylalanine, and has 13 residues. Only CDR3 DNA is held: 39 bases, read in frame from base 1.